The clone carrying this T cell receptor beta chain was picked up a small number of times. Its antigen is currently unknown. This sample was included in a study of T cells in Graves' hyperthyroidism and ophthalmopathy. Whole-study findings and limits: Among clonotypes expanded in thyroid above 0.001, most were also found in blood.

Using RNA transcripts as the source, TCR beta CDR3 regions were amplified. The study used the HTBI primer set for a first-round RT-PCR of the TCR CDR3. TCRdb reanalysed the multiplex PCR reads using MiXCR and keeps one entry per CDR3 protein. The table includes hundreds of thousands of distinct CDR3 sequences, about 45% detected once. It was uncontrolled infection, other autoimmune disease, pregnancy or lactation that excluded patients. Diagnosing involved the use of clinical symptoms, serum thyroxine and TRAb, thyroid ultrasound and orbital computed tomography. The CDR3 spans 16 residues. Germline CDR1 MNHEY, CDR2 SVGAGI. Deletions cut 2 bases from V and 9 bases from J, with 17 bases between.

The V call is TRBV6-5, the J call TRBJ1-6; perhaps TRBD1 as D (5 bases). This TCR was sampled from an adult man with Graves' disease, either hyperthyroidism or ophthalmopathy (not recorded which). The sample consisted of peripheral blood or thyroid tissue (not recorded which). CDR3 sequence reads: CASSYGVGGRGSPLHF. CDR3 in DNA: TGTGCCAGCAGTTACGGGGTTGGGGGTAGGGGTTCACCCCTCCACTTT.